A selection of T cell receptor beta chains follows, all from one sample in a study of T cell changes during pregnancy in multiple sclerosis. Profiling relied on immunoSEQ multiplex PCR, and the TCRdb table lists in-frame clones only, not all of them. The sample shows 38,000 or so clones, around 90% of them seen only once. The sequencing here drew on CD8+ T cells from peripheral blood mononuclear cells, taken in the first trimester of pregnancy. The receptors come from a female donor with multiple sclerosis, enrolled in a pregnancy study. Both conserved end residues are part of each CDR3. Fields, in order: CDR3 DNA, CDR3 protein, V gene, CDR3 length, D gene, clone size, J gene. A D gene is named only where the DNA matches it firmly. Size is stated for part of the rows, as once, few or many counts, or as a class when the clone is expanded.

DNA: TGTGCCAGCGAAGCAGGGATAGGCGGGGAGCTGTTTTTT
CDR3: CASEAGIGGELFF
V: TRBV5-6
length: 13
D: NA
size: NA
J: TRBJ2-2

DNA: TGCGCCAGCAGTGAAAGAGCGGGGGGGCCTTCAGATACGCAGTATTTT
CDR3: CASSERAGGPSDTQYF
V: TRBV10-1
length: 16
D: TRBD2
size: few
J: TRBJ2-3

DNA: TGTGCCAGCAGTGCGCCAGGGATGAACACTGAAGCTTTCTTT
CDR3: CASSAPGMNTEAFF
V: TRBV2
length: 14
D: NA
size: NA
J: TRBJ1-1

DNA: TGTGCCAGCAGCGGGACAGGGACTAGCAATCAGCCCCAGCATTTT
CDR3: CASSGTGTSNQPQHF
V: TRBV5-8
length: 15
D: TRBD1
size: few
J: TRBJ1-5

DNA: TGTGCCAGCAGCTCTTATCAGGGAACCGTCGCTGAAGCTTTCTTT
CDR3: CASSSYQGTVAEAFF
V: TRBV7-9
length: 15
D: NA
size: NA
J: TRBJ1-1

DNA: TGTGCCAGCAGCTTAGATATTACAGCCTACGAGCAGTACTTC
CDR3: CASSLDITAYEQYF
V: TRBV11-2
length: 14
D: NA
size: few
J: TRBJ2-7

DNA: TGTGCCAGCGGTGACGGCTACGAGCAGTACTTC
CDR3: CASGDGYEQYF
V: TRBV25-1
length: 11
D: NA
size: NA
J: TRBJ2-7

DNA: TGTGCCAGCTTAACTAACTATGGCTACACCTTC
CDR3: CASLTNYGYTF
V: TRBV2
length: 11
D: NA
size: NA
J: TRBJ1-2

DNA: TGTGCCAGCAGCGAATACACTTACAGGGAATTGAATCAGCCCCAGCATTTT
CDR3: CASSEYTYRELNQPQHF
V: TRBV2
length: 17
D: NA
size: NA
J: TRBJ1-5

DNA: TGTGCCAGCATGGAGGGACCCCTCGCTAACTATGGCTACACCTTC
CDR3: CASMEGPLANYGYTF
V: TRBV6-1
length: 15
D: NA
size: NA
J: TRBJ1-2

DNA: TGCGCCAGCAGCTTGGTGGGGCGGATAAACGTGGATACGCAGTATTTT
CDR3: CASSLVGRINVDTQYF
V: TRBV5-1
length: 16
D: NA
size: NA
J: TRBJ2-3

DNA: TGTGCCATCGTTCAGACTAACACCGGGGAGCTGTTTTTT
CDR3: CAIVQTNTGELFF
V: TRBV10-3
length: 13
D: NA
size: NA
J: TRBJ2-2

DNA: TGTGCCAGCAGTTCCTACAGGGGGGCTGGCTACACCTTC
CDR3: CASSSYRGAGYTF
V: TRBV27
length: 13
D: TRBD1
size: NA
J: TRBJ1-2

DNA: TGTGCCAGCAGCGACGTAGCGGGGGGCAACAATGAGCAGTTCTTC
CDR3: CASSDVAGGNNEQFF
V: TRBV7-9
length: 15
D: TRBD2
size: NA
J: TRBJ2-1

DNA: TGTGCCAGTAGTATAAGCTGGGGGGGGGTAGGAGAGACCCAGTACTTC
CDR3: CASSISWGGVGETQYF
V: TRBV19
length: 16
D: TRBD2
size: NA
J: TRBJ2-5

DNA: TGTGCCAGTAGTATAGACAACGGGGAGCAGTACTTC
CDR3: CASSIDNGEQYF
V: TRBV19
length: 12
D: NA
size: NA
J: TRBJ2-7

DNA: TGTGCCAGCAGCCCACGGCCAGACAGGATAGGAGAAGCTTTCTTT
CDR3: CASSPRPDRIGEAFF
V: TRBV14
length: 15
D: NA
size: once
J: TRBJ1-1

DNA: TGTGCCAGCAGCTTCCGGGACAGGGGTTACGAGCAGTACTTC
CDR3: CASSFRDRGYEQYF
V: TRBV5-4
length: 14
D: TRBD1
size: few
J: TRBJ2-7

DNA: TGTGCCAGCATCGAGGGGAACACTGAAGCTTTCTTT
CDR3: CASIEGNTEAFF
V: TRBV7-9
length: 12
D: NA
size: NA
J: TRBJ1-1

DNA: TGTGCCAGCAGTTATAGCGGGAGGCGGGACAATGAGCAGTTCTTC
CDR3: CASSYSGRRDNEQFF
V: TRBV6-5
length: 15
D: TRBD2
size: NA
J: TRBJ2-1

DNA: TGTGCCTGGAGGGGTCCGGGACAGCTATACGAGCAGTACTTC
CDR3: CAWRGPGQLYEQYF
V: TRBV30
length: 14
D: TRBD1
size: NA
J: TRBJ2-7

DNA: TGTGCCAGCAGTTTAACCCCAGCAGGGTACGAGCAGTACTTC
CDR3: CASSLTPAGYEQYF
V: TRBV27
length: 14
D: NA
size: NA
J: TRBJ2-7

DNA: TGTGCCAGCAGTTACCTCGGGGGACAGAACTATGGCTACACCTTC
CDR3: CASSYLGGQNYGYTF
V: TRBV27
length: 15
D: TRBD1
size: few
J: TRBJ1-2

DNA: TGCGCCAGCAGTCACGAGAAGAAAAAGTCGAACACCGGGGAGCTGTTTTTT
CDR3: CASSHEKKKSNTGELFF
V: TRBV23-1
length: 17
D: NA
size: NA
J: TRBJ2-2

DNA: TGTGCCAGCAGTTACCCCGGACAGGGCGTTACTGAAGCTTTCTTT
CDR3: CASSYPGQGVTEAFF
V: TRBV6-5
length: 15
D: TRBD1
size: NA
J: TRBJ1-1

DNA: TGTGCCAGCAGCTTAGTGCGGGGGGCCACAGATACGCAGTATTTT
CDR3: CASSLVRGATDTQYF
V: TRBV11-2
length: 15
D: TRBD2
size: NA
J: TRBJ2-3